This T cell receptor (beta chain) was identified during a study of blood T cell repertoires in COVID-19. Trimming took 6 bases from V and 1 from J, leaving 13 bases between them. There are 15 residues in the CDR3. CDR1 is LGHNA and CDR2 is YSLEER in the germline V gene. Some clones are missing from TCRdb's copy, which holds only in-frame ones; the method was immunoSEQ multiplex PCR. The repertoire holds around 230,000 clones, with 70% to 85% as singletons. The sample comprised PBMCs or T cells enriched from blood (not recorded which). The sequence derives from a man between 40 and 49 years old who had recovered from COVID-19. The V gene is TRBV4-3, the J gene TRBJ2-4; no clear D. CDR3 region: CASSRSWAAKNIQYF. In DNA form, the CDR3 reads TGCGCCAGCAGTAGAAGTTGGGCTGCCAAAAACATTCAGTACTTC.